These T cell receptor beta chains were read from a single sample in a study of blood T cell repertoires in COVID-19. Measured with immunoSEQ multiplex PCR; TCRdb has only the in-frame clones, and not every one. The table lists approximately 200,000 clones, roughly 85% of them singletons. The sequencing input was peripheral blood. All receptors derive from a man aged 40-50 years with acute or convalescent COVID-19. Both conserved end residues are trimmed from each CDR3. Each record gives: CDR3 length, J gene, clone size, V gene, CDR3 protein. Some rows have no size entry. The others give once, few or many, or a class for an expanded clone.

>17|TRBJ2-1|once|TRBV30
AWSDPSSGGFSSYNEQF
>12|TRBJ2-1|few|TRBV7-8
ASTGVMGRNEQF
>11|TRBJ1-1|NA|TRBV11-3
ASSLDRQSEAF
>15|TRBJ2-2|NA|TRBV7-9
ASSSEGGLRTPGELF
>12|TRBJ1-1|few|TRBV19
ATLDQGQNTEAF
>11|TRBJ1-5|NA|TRBV3-1/TRBV3-2
ASSQERSQPQH
>13|TRBJ1-2|NA|TRBV10-2
ASSEPGTGGYGYT
>10|TRBJ1-5|NA|TRBV6-2/TRBV6-3
ASSYLNQPQH
>13|TRBJ1-2|NA|TRBV4-2
ASSRRQVLDDGYT
>13|TRBJ1-2|NA|TRBV23-1
ASSHSGQGQYGYT
>15|TRBJ1-5|NA|TRBV15
ATSSGRTGRGHQPQH
>9|TRBJ2-7|NA|TRBV6-1
ASSEGPRQY
>12|TRBJ2-3|NA|TRBV5-4
ASSIDYSTDTQY
>12|TRBJ2-5|NA|TRBV11-3
ASSSSEGEGTQY
>12|TRBJ1-1|NA|TRBV27
ASSATGFSTEAF
>10|TRBJ2-6|NA|TRBV19
ASHSGANVLT
>14|TRBJ1-6|NA|TRBV7-9
ASSTRDRGWSSPLH
>16|TRBJ2-6|NA|TRBV21-1
ASSYPGQGGAGANVLT
>11|TRBJ2-1|NA|TRBV7-3
ASSLRSDNEQF
>14|TRBJ1-3|NA|TRBV7-9
ASSHADRETGNTIY
>15|TRBJ1-3|NA|TRBV12-5
ASGLDRTGEFGNTIY
>13|TRBJ2-3|NA|TRBV24-1
ATSDSVDKTDTQY
>13|TRBJ1-1|NA|TRBV20-1
SASRGLGRGGLAF
>11|TRBJ2-7|NA|TRBV27
ASSLSTAAEQY
>12|TRBJ1-1|NA|TRBV5-1
ASSLDSRGTEAF
>12|TRBJ1-3|NA|TRBV11-2
ASSLRVSGNTIY
>11|TRBJ1-5|once|TRBV6-5
ASRGDGNQPQH
>12|TRBJ2-1|NA|TRBV18
ASSPGVRGDEQF
>14|TRBJ1-1|NA|TRBV28
ASTPTTPAGNTEAF
>14|TRBJ2-1|NA|TRBV27
ASSWDTGKSYNEQF
>13|TRBJ2-7|NA|TRBV7-3
ASSLGTLISYEQY
>13|TRBJ1-4|few|TRBV5-5
ASSLGGGPNEKLF
>11|TRBJ1-2|few|TRBV2
ASTGRQGYGYT
>12|TRBJ1-1|few|TRBV5-4
ASSRGQVNTEAF
>10|TRBJ1-2|NA|TRBV6-5
ASSTGVEGYT
>15|TRBJ2-1|once|TRBV7-3
ASSHSERTGLNNEQF